Listed below are T cell receptor beta chains from one sample, sequenced in a study of blood T cell repertoires in COVID-19. Sequencing used immunoSEQ multiplex PCR; TCRdb keeps in-frame clones, though not all of them. The sample includes 95,000 to 150,000 clones, over 60% seen only once; the top ten take about 40%. The specimen sequenced was peripheral blood. The receptors originated from a man in his forties with active or convalescent COVID-19. Both conserved end residues are trimmed from each CDR3.

v_call cdr3_aa
TRBV12-5 ASVGVDNSPLH
TRBV5-4 ASSSTAAGGGPSDTQY
TRBV9 ASGGSGGALNEQF
TRBV6-4 ASALDSSNQPQH
TRBV9 ASSVADTLNTEAF
TRBV7-9 ASSLRTGDGYT
TRBV19 ASSLRRAGGWNQPQH
TRBV7-9 ASSSGLGEAF
TRBV12-5 ASATPTSGQETQY
TRBV19 ASREGQGNTGELF
TRBV24-1 ATTGKGGRGHGDTQY
TRBV5-1 ASSPGGAKSNSPLH
TRBV5-4 ASSGSDIILNTEAF
TRBV6-2/TRBV6-3 ASSYAGVGANVLT
TRBV7-3 ASSLTGNTEAF
TRBV24-1 ATSDPDRKSYEQY
TRBV13 ASSPGSRTDTQY
TRBV27 ASRLDLASNQPQH
TRBV19 ASSPPPGGLNEKLF
TRBV29-1 SVDQGSYEQY
TRBV4-2 ASSQDLAGDFGELF
TRBV18 ASSPSGTGGQNIQY
TRBV7-6 ASSLGGTSGTLRPNEQF
TRBV25-1 ASAGTVSYEQY
TRBV19 ASTLGQTRAYGYT
TRBV9 ASSVGEPTSYGYT
TRBV7-9 ASSFGGSVDGYT
TRBV19 ASSIEAGREPQH
TRBV2 ASTGRVMNTEAF
TRBV28 ASTRGEDYT
TRBV29-1 SALWGQPLNTEAF
TRBV5-1 ASIREGIGETQY
TRBV6-1 ASSDDRGKYEQY
TRBV28 ASSTGGAGGYT
TRBV5-4 ASSLVGSNEQF
TRBV19 ASNGQGGETQY
TRBV5-1 ASSSPGQAEAF
TRBV15 ATSRGEGMNTEAF
TRBV4-1 ASSQPGNSGNTIY
TRBV11-1 ASSGGVNTGELF
TRBV9 ASSQGTAGELF
TRBV30 AWSLGQGGREQY
TRBV28 ASSTGVYFTPSRTEAF